This T cell receptor beta chain is from a study of OX40 agonist ivuxolimab in advanced cancers. This clone was counted a single time. Its antigen remains unidentified. The germline V gene encodes CDR1 SNHLY and CDR2 FYNNEI. V shed 3 bases and J shed 3 bases, with 20 bases lying between them. This CDR3 spans 17 amino acids. Study-level results: More expanded clones were seen, on average, in CD8+ T cells than in CD4+. Certain nonresponders likewise exhibited a low normalized T-cell clonal expansion. At 0.1-3.0 mg/kg, partial responders had clonal expansion among the lowest observed.

Generated by immunoSEQ multiplex PCR, the TCRdb table keeps only in-frame clones and is missing some. The sample yields 71,000 or so clones, roughly 92% seen once. Sequenced here: CD4+ or CD8+ T cells sorted from blood, sampled in a trial of the OX40 agonist ivuxolimab. V and J are TRBV2 and TRBJ1-1; possible D gene TRBD1, 6 bases. The TCR was taken from an adult with an advanced solid tumor such as melanoma, head and neck, liver or kidney cancer. The DNA for the CDR3 is TGTGCCAGCAGTGAGGAGGGTACAGGGCCTCCCGACACTGAAGCTTTCTTT. Protein sequence: CASSEEGTGPPDTEAFF.